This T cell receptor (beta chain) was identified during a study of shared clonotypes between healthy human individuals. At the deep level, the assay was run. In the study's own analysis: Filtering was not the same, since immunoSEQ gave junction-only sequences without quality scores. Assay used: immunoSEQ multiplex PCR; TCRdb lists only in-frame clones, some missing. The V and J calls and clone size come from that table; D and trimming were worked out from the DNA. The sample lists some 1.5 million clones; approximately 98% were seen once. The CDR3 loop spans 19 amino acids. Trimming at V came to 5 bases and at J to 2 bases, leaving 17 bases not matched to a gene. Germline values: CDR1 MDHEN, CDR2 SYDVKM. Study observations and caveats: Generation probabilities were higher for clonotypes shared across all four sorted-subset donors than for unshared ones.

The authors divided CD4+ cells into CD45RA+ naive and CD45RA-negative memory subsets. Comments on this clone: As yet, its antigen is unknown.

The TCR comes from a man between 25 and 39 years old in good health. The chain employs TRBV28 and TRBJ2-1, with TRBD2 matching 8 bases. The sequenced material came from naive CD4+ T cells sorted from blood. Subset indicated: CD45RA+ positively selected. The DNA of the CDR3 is TGTGCCAGCAGTCCCCCACGGGTTAGCGGGACTTTCCCCTACAATGAGCAGTTCTTC. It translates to CASSPPRVSGTFPYNEQFF. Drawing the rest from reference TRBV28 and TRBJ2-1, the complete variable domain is DVKVTQSSRYLVKRTGEKVFLECVQDMDHENMFWYRQDPGLGLRLIYFSYDVKMKEKGDIPEGYSVSREKKERFSLILESASTNQTSMYLCASSPPRVSGTFPYNEQFFGPGTRLTVL.